The 25 T cell receptor beta chains presented below share a single source sample, sequenced in a study of vaccination and CD4 T cells after COVID-19. Their cognate antigens are unknown. With the Oncomine TCR Beta short-read assay, DNA from cultured CD4+ T cells was sequenced. TCRdb reanalysed the PCR reads using MiXCR and keeps one entry per CDR3 protein. Of thousands of distinct CDR3 sequences in the sample, 35% to 40% were seen once. Treatment indicated: roughly 11-day PBMC culture with coronavirus spike peptide pools or control peptides (ViraFEST assay). Before the COVID-19 pandemic (2011-2018), CD4+ T cells were obtained from the unexposed donor. Sequenced sample: CD4+ T cells from blood, cultured in vitro. The receptors were gathered from a human donor in good health.

The chain recombines TRBV5-1 with TRBJ2-7, with 9 bases lining up with TRBD1. Germline V gene lookup returns CDR1 SGHRS and CDR2 YFSETQ. CDR3 length equals 14 residues. V lost 4 bases and J lost 4; bases outside the gene matches: 6. The CDR3 nucleotides are TGCGCCAGCAGCCAGGACAGGGGTTTATACGAGCAGTACTTC. Translation gives CASSQDRGLYEQYF. Together with reference TRBV5-1 and TRBJ2-7, the CDR3 gives the full variable domain: KAGVTQTPRYLIKTRGQQVTLSCSPISGHRSVSWYQQTPGQGLQFLFEYFSETQRNKGNFPGRFSGRQFSNSRSEMNVSTLELGDSALYLCASSQDRGLYEQYFGPGTRLTVT.

V is TRBV27 and J is TRBJ2-2; 7 bases are shared with TRBD2. CDR1 is MNHEY and CDR2 is SMNVEV in the germline V gene (reference sequence). The CDR3 covers 17 residues. The junction had 14 bases not matched to a gene; V was cut back by 5 bases and J by 5 bases. In nucleotides, the CDR3 is TGTGCCAGCAGTCCCTCATGGGGCGGGGGACGAACCGGGGAGCTGTTTTTT. This codes for CASSPSWGGGRTGELFF.

This chain links TRBV18 with TRBJ2-1; 8 positions agree with TRBD1. Per germline, CDR1 KGHSH and CDR2 LQKENI. The CDR3 contains 16 residues. The ends lost 3 bases at V and 10 bases at J; junction bases unmatched: 14. The CDR3 DNA follows: TGTGCCAGCTCACCTAAGGGACAGGACTCCCTTGGGGAGCAGTTCTTC. Translation: CASSPKGQDSLGEQFF.

V is TRBV12-3 or TRBV12-4 and J is TRBJ1-2; D uncertain. Between the trimmed V and J ends, which lost 4 bases and 4 bases, there was a span of 10 bases. CDR3 length equals 13 residues. CDR3 DNA sequence: TGTGCCAGCAGTTGGAAGTTAAGCTATGGCTACACCTTC. Residues: CASSWKLSYGYTF.

This rearrangement joins TRBV7-8 to TRBJ2-5, with no clear D. The length of the CDR3 is 12 residues. Germline CDR1 SGHVS, CDR2 FQNEAQ. The V end lost 6 bases, the J end lost 0 bases, and 5 bases lay between the germline ends. The CDR3 loop is CASRADQETQYF. CDR3 nucleotides: TGTGCCAGCAGAGCTGACCAAGAGACCCAGTACTTC.

V usage is TRBV30 and J usage is TRBJ2-3; D is possibly TRBD1 or TRBD2 (5 bases each). The CDR3 contains 15 residues. V was pared by 1 base and J by 0 bases, with 11 bases between. CDR1 and CDR2 from the germline V gene are GTSNPN and SVGIG (reference sequence). CDR3 sequence: CAWSAGHSSTDTQYF. The CDR3 DNA follows: TGTGCCTGGAGTGCGGGGCATTCGAGCACAGATACGCAGTATTTT.

This clonotype showed up just a few times. The chain has TRBV5-1 and TRBJ1-2, with 7 bases lining up with TRBD1. V lost 0 bases, J lost 2 bases, and 4 bases stayed unmatched. The CDR3 loop spans 15 amino acids. Germline-derived CDR1 and CDR2 are SGHRS and YFSETQ. CDR3 in DNA: TGCGCCAGCAGCTTGGGCCAGGGGGAAAACTATGGCTACACCTTC. This encodes CASSLGQGENYGYTF.

This clonotype is medium-sized (0.01 to 0.1%). For the CDR3, the DNA is TGCAGTGCTAGATACGGACAGGGCGGTAACTATGGCTACACCTTC. It specifies CSARYGQGGNYGYTF. The chain carries TRBV20-1 and TRBJ1-2; 8 bases are shared with TRBD1. Germline V gives CDR1 DFQATT, CDR2 SNEGSKA (reference sequence). The length of the CDR3 is 15 residues. V shed 2 bases, J shed 1 base, and the junction held 6 bases outside the gene matches.

This clonotype has more than one count but fewer than ten. The V and J genes are TRBV27 and TRBJ2-7, with D maybe TRBD2 (6 bases). The CDR3 has 15 amino acids. CDR1 is MNHEY and CDR2 is SMNVEV in the germline V gene (reference sequence). Trimming took off 5 bases at V and 2 bases at J, with 16 bases between the two ends. The CDR3 loop is CASSLREIGPYEQYF. The CDR3, as DNA: TGTGCCAGCAGTCTCCGGGAGATAGGTCCCTACGAGCAGTACTTC.

V usage is TRBV6-5 and J usage is TRBJ1-2; 11 nucleotides line up with TRBD1. The ends lost 2 bases at V and 1 base at J; junction bases unmatched: 3. There are 16 residues in the CDR3. Germline V CDR1 and CDR2: MNHEY, SVGAGI. The CDR3 DNA sequence: TGTGCCAGCAGTTACGAGGGACAGGGGGTTAACTATGGCTACACCTTC. This gives the protein CASSYEGQGVNYGYTF.

This clonotype has only one observation. The chain recombines TRBV6-1 with TRBJ2-6; D is undetermined. The CDR3 has 17 residues. Deletions cut 4 bases from V and 2 bases from J, with 15 bases between. The germline V gene has CDR1 MNHNS and CDR2 SASEGT. CDR3 DNA sequence: TGTGCCAGCAGTGCTCGTCCCCTTCAAACTGGGGCCAACGTCCTGACTTTC. It yields the protein CASSARPLQTGANVLTF.

The sample holds a few counts of this clonotype. The chain is built from TRBV20-1 and TRBJ1-6; 10 nucleotides line up with TRBD1. The CDR3 contains 14 residues. The germline gives CDR1 DFQATT, CDR2 SNEGSKA (reference sequence). With V trimmed by 6 bases and J by 14 bases, 13 bases remained unmatched. The CDR3 here is CSAVQGTGEVTLHF. The DNA of the CDR3 is TGCAGTGCCGTTCAGGGGACAGGGGAGGTCACCCTCCACTTT.

This chain connects TRBV20-1 to TRBJ1-1; TRBD1 agrees at 11 bases. Germline V CDR1 and CDR2: DFQATT, SNEGSKA (reference sequence). The CDR3 covers 20 residues. J lost 0 bases, V lost 2 bases, and 17 bases had no gene match. The CDR3 DNA reads TGCAGTGCTAGAATATGGACAGGGGGCGTAATGACCGGGCTGAACACTGAAGCTTTCTTT. It codes for CSARIWTGGVMTGLNTEAFF.

This clonotype was found a few times. V gene TRBV12-3 or TRBV12-4 combines with J gene TRBJ1-5; D remains unclear. This CDR3 is built from 13 residues. V dropped 5 bases and J dropped 7 bases, with 12 bases sitting between them. This CDR3 is CASSLLGYQPQHF. The CDR3 DNA follows: TGTGCCAGCAGTCTATTGGGTTACCAGCCCCAGCATTTT.

The V and J genes are TRBV5-1 and TRBJ1-1; no reliable D call. CDR1 and CDR2 (germline): SGHRS, YFSETQ. V lost 0 bases, J lost 1 base, and 13 bases lay in between. CDR3 length: 16 amino acids. CDR3 region: CASSLGVQPTNTEAFF. The CDR3 nucleotides read TGCGCCAGCAGCTTGGGAGTTCAGCCGACGAACACTGAAGCTTTCTTT. Filled out from reference TRBV5-1 and TRBJ1-1, the complete variable domain reads KAGVTQTPRYLIKTRGQQVTLSCSPISGHRSVSWYQQTPGQGLQFLFEYFSETQRNKGNFPGRFSGRQFSNSRSEMNVSTLELGDSALYLCASSLGVQPTNTEAFFGQGTRLTVV.

The chain uses TRBV6-2 or TRBV6-3 and TRBJ2-7; D could derive from TRBD1 or TRBD2 (5 bases each). Germline V CDR1 and CDR2: MNHEY, SVGEGT. The CDR3 spans 14 residues. V lost 7 bases, J lost 0 bases, and 13 bases lay in between. CDR3 nucleotide sequence: TGTGCCAGCACCGCCGGGACCAGCTCCTACGAGCAGTACTTC. It is translated as CASTAGTSSYEQYF.

This clonotype was counted between two and nine times. V is TRBV12-3 or TRBV12-4 and J is TRBJ1-5, with D possibly TRBD1 on 6 matching bases. This CDR3 has 13 amino acids. Between the trimmed V and J ends, which lost 7 bases and 4 bases, there was a span of 11 bases. The CDR3 sequence: CASNYRENQPQHF. CDR3 in DNA: TGTGCCAGCAATTACAGGGAGAATCAGCCCCAGCATTTT.

This clonotype has more than one count but fewer than ten. The rearrangement joins TRBV12-3 or TRBV12-4 to TRBJ1-2; D is unresolved. With 7 bases removed from V and 0 bases from J, the gap between germline ends came to 18 bases. CDR3 length equals 16 residues. CDR3 sequence reads: CASTIVLASPNYGYTF. CDR3 DNA: TGTGCCAGCACTATCGTTTTAGCCAGTCCTAACTATGGCTACACCTTC.

The sample holds a few counts of this clonotype. This chain connects TRBV6-1 to TRBJ2-6, with D uncertain. The CDR3 spans 16 residues. V lost 5 bases and J lost 0, with 11 bases in between. Germline V gives CDR1 MNHNS, CDR2 SASEGT. The CDR3 bases are TGTGCCAGCAGTAAAAGACGGAGCTCTGGGGCCAACGTCCTGACTTTC. Amino acids: CASSKRRSSGANVLTF.

J is TRBJ1-2 and V is TRBV19, with D tentatively TRBD1 (5 bases). From germline, CDR1 is LNHDA and CDR2 SQIVND (reference sequence). The CDR3 is 14 amino acids. Trimming took off 5 bases at V and 2 bases at J, with 12 bases between the two ends. This chain's CDR3 is CASSGGLPNYGYTF. CDR3 sequence (DNA): TGTGCCAGTAGTGGGGGACTTCCAAACTATGGCTACACCTTC.

This rearrangement joins TRBV7-2 to TRBJ2-1; no clear D gene. The CDR3 consists of 15 residues. The V gene lost 1 base and the J gene lost 4 bases, with 11 bases spanning the gap. The germline gives CDR1 SGHTA, CDR2 FQGNSA. The CDR3 is CASSLEGRPYNEQFF. The CDR3 region has the DNA TGTGCCAGCAGCTTAGAAGGGCGACCTTACAATGAGCAGTTCTTC.

The chain couples TRBV7-9 to TRBJ2-6, with TRBD1 matching over 8 bases. In germline, CDR1 is SEHNR, CDR2 FQNEAQ (reference sequence). The CDR3 spans 18 residues. The trim removed 2 bases at V and 0 bases at J, leaving 6 bases unmatched. The CDR3 region has the DNA TGTGCCAGCAGCTTAACGGGACAGGCCCACTCTGGGGCCAACGTCCTGACTTTC. Residues: CASSLTGQAHSGANVLTF.

The gene calls are TRBV19 and TRBJ2-7; 10 positions agree with TRBD1. The CDR3 is 14 residues long. V shed 5 bases and J 7 bases; nucleotides not matched to a gene: 8. Germline CDR1 reads LNHDA; CDR2 reads SQIVND (reference sequence). The DNA of the CDR3 is TGTGCCAGTAGTGATCGGGACAGGGGCTGGGAGCAGTACTTC. Translation: CASSDRDRGWEQYF. The full variable domain, completed using reference TRBV19 and TRBJ2-7, is DGGITQSPKYLFRKEGQNVTLSCEQNLNHDAMYWYRQDPGQGLRLIYYSQIVNDFQKGDIAEGYSVSREKKESFPLTVTSAQKNPTAFYLCASSDRDRGWEQYFGPGTRLTVT.

V and J are TRBV6-5 and TRBJ2-7; 10 bases are a match to TRBD2. The CDR3 extends over 20 amino acids. V trimming: 0 bases; J trimming: 0 bases; junction bases outside the gene matches: 14. Looked up from germline, CDR1 is MNHEY and CDR2 is SVGAGI. The CDR3: CASSYSKGRLAGYISYEQYF. CDR3 bases: TGTGCCAGCAGTTACTCGAAGGGGAGACTAGCGGGCTATATCTCCTACGAGCAGTACTTC.

The chain links TRBV5-8 to TRBJ1-1; a weak D match, TRBD1 (5 bases). CDR1 and CDR2 from the germline V gene are SGHTS and YDEGEE. V was pared by 7 bases and J by 5 bases, with 18 bases between. The CDR3 spans 14 residues. The CDR3 DNA is TGTGCCAGCCGAAGGGGCGGCATTCGAACTGAAGCTTTCTTT. Its protein product is CASRRGGIRTEAFF.